The clone carrying this T cell receptor (beta chain) has only one observation. Antigen: not known. A read error may produce the germline difference seen at one junction end. The germline CDR1 and CDR2 sequences are SSHAT and FNYEAQ (reference sequence). This CDR3 region has 13 residues. The data derive from a study of cytomegalovirus exposure and HLA in healthy donors. Study-level results: In an earlier analysis, productive rearrangement rates for most beta V segments clustered near 90% or 30%. Highly shared variants forming one cluster were likely a sequencing artifact. Relative to the approximately 700-donor mean, N-insertions were reportedly fewer in an Asian-associated ancestry cluster in a later analysis.

The PCR ran on 60 Vbeta and 13 Jbeta primers. Authors' data handling: An analysis performed later counted 81 million or so unique TCR beta chains (roughly 11 million of them shared). The repertoire was sequenced with immunoSEQ multiplex PCR; TCRdb's copy has only in-frame clones and lacks some. V, J and clone size were drawn from that table, and D and trimming were deduced from the DNA. The table has about 200,000 clones, about 75% seen once. The sequence came from a man in his late teens or twenties in good health and CMV-seronegative. This chain links TRBV7-7 with TRBJ2-1; 7 bases match TRBD1. Sequenced sample: PBMCs. CDR3 sequence (DNA): TGTGCTAGCAGCTTCGACAGGGACAATGAGCAGTTCTTC. Protein: CASSFDRDNEQFF.